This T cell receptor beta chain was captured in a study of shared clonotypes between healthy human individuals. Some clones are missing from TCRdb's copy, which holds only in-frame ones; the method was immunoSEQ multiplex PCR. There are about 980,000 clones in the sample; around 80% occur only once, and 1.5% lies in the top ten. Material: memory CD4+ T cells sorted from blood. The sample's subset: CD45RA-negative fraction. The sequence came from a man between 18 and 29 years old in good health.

The CDR3 protein is CASKGLGDTGELFF. CDR3 nucleotide sequence: TGTGCCAGCAAGGGATTAGGGGACACCGGGGAGCTGTTTTTT. This chain joins TRBV6-5 and TRBJ2-2, with a weak D call TRBD1 (5 bases). Trimming removed 7 bases at V and 3 bases at J, with 12 bases between. CDR1 and CDR2 from the germline V gene are MNHEY and SVGAGI. CDR3 length: 14 residues.